This TCR beta chain derives from a study of T cell therapy after organ transplantation. The time point denotes: 20-29 weeks after completion of therapy. This clone was counted a single time. The antigen is unknown. Study-level findings and limits: Both transferred clonotypes and endogenous ones absent from products apparently reconstituted. Antirejection and antiviral medication effects could not be assessed. Post-therapy CD8 clonality change correlated inversely with pretherapy clonality.

Data came from immunoSEQ multiplex PCR; TCRdb stores just in-frame clones and leaves some out. The sample has 15,000 to 20,000 clones, around 86% seen once. The CDR3 runs 13 residues. The ends were cut back, 2 bases at V and 2 bases at J, with 5 bases in the middle. Germline values: CDR1 MNHEY, CDR2 SMNVEV (reference sequence). Source: CD8+ T cells from blood, taken after autologous CMV-specific T cell therapy. The chain joins TRBV27 to TRBJ2-3; a weak D match, TRBD1 (5 bases). This clonotype was sampled from a human patient who had received a solid organ transplant and had CMV disease. Some T cells may have originated in the graft donor. DNA of the CDR3: TGTGCCAGCAGTTTAGGGGCCACAGATACGCAGTATTTT. The encoded protein is CASSLGATDTQYF.